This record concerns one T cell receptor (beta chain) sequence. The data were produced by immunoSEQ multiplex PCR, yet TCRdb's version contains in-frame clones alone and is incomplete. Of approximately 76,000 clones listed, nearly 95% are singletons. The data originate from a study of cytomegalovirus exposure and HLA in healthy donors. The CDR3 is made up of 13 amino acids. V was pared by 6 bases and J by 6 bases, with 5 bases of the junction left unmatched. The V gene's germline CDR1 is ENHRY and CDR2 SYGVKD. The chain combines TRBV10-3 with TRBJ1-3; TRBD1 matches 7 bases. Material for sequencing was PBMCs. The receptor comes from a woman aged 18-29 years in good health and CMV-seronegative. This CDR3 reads CAIRQGTENTIYF. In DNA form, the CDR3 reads TGTGCCATCAGACAGGGGACGGAAAACACCATATATTTT.